A single sample gave rise to the 12 T cell receptor beta chains below, sequenced in a study of T cell responses to AZD1222 COVID-19 vaccine. Produced via immunoSEQ multiplex PCR; TCRdb's table is partial and in-frame only. The sample has about 90,000 clones; 85% are singletons. The source material was peripheral blood, sampled 28 days after the second AZD1222 dose. The source is an adult who received the AZD1222 COVID-19 vaccine.

The chain recombines TRBV28 with TRBJ1-5, with D maybe TRBD1 (5 bases). This CDR3 spans 15 amino acids. Trimming left V 8 bases short and J 7 bases short, with 21 bases between. Germline V gene lookup returns CDR1 MDHEN and CDR2 SYDVKM. The CDR3 loop reads CASGLRGTVSQPQHF. The CDR3 DNA reads TGTGCCAGCGGACTTAGGGGTACGGTGAGCCAGCCCCAGCATTTT.

The chain joins TRBV28 to TRBJ1-4, with unresolved D. The CDR3 is made up of 12 amino acids. The ends were cut back, 5 bases at V and 7 bases at J, with 8 bases in the middle. The germline gives CDR1 MDHEN, CDR2 SYDVKM. The CDR3 is CASSEGFEKLFF. CDR3 DNA: TGTGCCAGCAGTGAAGGGTTTGAAAAACTGTTTTTT.

The chain recombines TRBV6-5 with TRBJ2-7; D remains unclear. CDR3 size: 14 residues. Trimming removed 4 bases from V and 3 bases from J, with 13 bases in between. CDR1 MNHEY and CDR2 SVGAGI come from the germline V gene. The CDR3 loop is CASSSLLILYEQYF. In nucleotides, the CDR3 is TGTGCCAGCAGTTCTCTCCTGATTCTCTACGAGCAGTACTTC.

This chain links TRBV6-2 or TRBV6-3 with TRBJ2-1; 9 nucleotides align to TRBD2. Germline lookup yields CDR1 MNHEY and CDR2 SVGEGT. V was clipped by 4 bases and J by 5 bases; unmatched bases: 9. CDR3 length: 16 amino acids. For the CDR3, the DNA is TGTGCCAGCAGTTCAGGGCGGGGGGGCCTCCACAATGAGCAGTTCTTC. Translated: CASSSGRGGLHNEQFF.

The CDR3 DNA reads as TGTGCCAGCAGCCAAGATCTAATCCAAGAGACCCAGTACTTC. Its translation: CASSQDLIQETQYF. The chain is built from TRBV3-1 (or the pseudogene TRBV3-2) and TRBJ2-5, with D unclear. Deletions cut 0 bases from V and 1 base from J, with 6 bases between. Germline V gene lookup returns CDR1 LGHDT and CDR2 YNNKEL (reference sequence). The CDR3 loop spans 14 amino acids.

The chain carries TRBV6-2 or TRBV6-3 and TRBJ1-3; D gene uncertain. The CDR3 runs 13 residues. Germline V gene sequence: CDR1 MNHEY, CDR2 SVGEGT. V was cut by 6 bases and J by 7 bases, with 13 bases left in between. CDR3 region: CASSRIDKNTIYF. CDR3 nucleotide sequence: TGTGCCAGCAGCCGAATCGACAAGAACACCATATATTTT.

V gene TRBV15 combines with J gene TRBJ2-7; D may be TRBD2 (5 bases). The CDR3 has 16 amino acids. Germline values: CDR1 LNHNV, CDR2 YYDKDF (reference sequence). Trimming took 0 bases from V and 3 from J, leaving 15 bases between them. The CDR3 DNA sequence: TGTGCCACCAGCAGAGATCTCGAGAGTGCGGGCTACGAGCAGTACTTC. Its translation is CATSRDLESAGYEQYF.

This chain links TRBV12-3 or TRBV12-4 with TRBJ2-3; 7 bases line up with TRBD2. Germline trimming cut 7 bases from V and 6 bases from J; bases unmatched to any gene: 4. The CDR3 length is 12 residues. CDR3 sequence (DNA): TGTGCCAGCACAACGCGGGAGGATACGCAGTATTTT. The encoded protein is CASTTREDTQYF.

This sequence joins TRBV6-2 or TRBV6-3 and TRBJ2-7; D gene uncertain. V shed 4 bases and J shed 2 bases, with 12 bases lying between them. The CDR3 length is 14 residues. The germline CDR1 and CDR2 sequences are MNHEY and SVGEGT. The CDR3 sequence is CASSFLAGAYEQYF. CDR3 nucleotides: TGTGCCAGCAGTTTTCTTGCAGGCGCCTACGAGCAGTACTTC.

This clone was counted only a few times. The chain recombines TRBV27 with TRBJ1-1; TRBD1 might be the D (5 bases). V was clipped by 3 bases and J by 1 base, with 6 bases between them. The CDR3 has 13 residues. Germline assignment: CDR1 MNHEY and CDR2 SMNVEV (reference sequence). CDR3 sequence (DNA): TGTGCCAGCAGTTTTACAGGGAACACTGAAGCTTTCTTT. Its protein is CASSFTGNTEAFF.

This chain connects TRBV5-1 to TRBJ1-2; 8 positions match TRBD1. V shed 3 bases and J 4 bases; nucleotides not matched to a gene: 8. From germline, CDR1 is SGHRS and CDR2 YFSETQ. This CDR3 contains 15 residues. The CDR3 here is CASSSRGPLPYGYTF. Written as DNA, the CDR3 is TGCGCCAGCAGCTCCAGGGGGCCCCTCCCCTATGGCTACACCTTC.

The rearrangement links TRBV7-2 to TRBJ1-4; 7 bases align to TRBD1. This CDR3 is 15 amino acids long. The V segment lost 5 bases and the J segment 6 bases; nucleotides outside the gene matches: 9. Germline V gene sequence: CDR1 SGHTA, CDR2 FQGNSA. The CDR3 nucleotides are TGTGCCAGCAGCCCCCGACAGGGAGCATATGAAAAACTGTTTTTT. Translated, it gives CASSPRQGAYEKLFF.